Presented here are 8 T cell receptor beta chains from one specimen sequenced in a study of blood T cell repertoires in COVID-19. TCRdb keeps only in-frame clones here, not all; method: immunoSEQ multiplex PCR. The table includes approximately 150,000 clones, 75% to 90% detected once. The sequenced material came from peripheral blood. These receptors came from a man younger than 35 with COVID-19, enrolled during active disease.

This rearrangement joins TRBV9 to TRBJ2-7; 8 positions agree with TRBD2. In germline, CDR1 is SGDLS, CDR2 YYNGEE. This CDR3 region has 16 residues. Trimming at V came to 0 bases and at J to 4 bases, leaving 9 bases not matched to a gene. The CDR3 reads CASSVGGSGINYEQYF. The CDR3 region has the DNA TGTGCCAGCAGCGTAGGAGGTAGCGGGATCAATTACGAGCAGTACTTC.

The J gene is TRBJ2-2, the V gene TRBV6-5; 8 nucleotides agree with TRBD2. The trim removed 7 bases at V and 4 bases at J, leaving 8 bases unmatched. Germline CDR1 reads MNHEY; CDR2 reads SVGAGI. The CDR3 is 15 amino acids. The CDR3 DNA reads TGTGCCAGCAACCCGGGGGGGGTTATCACCGGGGAGCTGTTTTTT. This translates into CASNPGGVITGELFF.

The gene calls are TRBV6-5 and TRBJ2-2; D might be TRBD2 (5 bases). This CDR3 region has 13 residues. V dropped 11 bases and J dropped 4 bases, with 14 bases sitting between them. The V gene's germline CDR1 is MNHEY and CDR2 SVGAGI. The CDR3 DNA reads TGTGCCCAGCGGCTCCGAGGCACCGGGGAGCTGTTTTTT. The encoded protein is CAQRLRGTGELFF.

The chain is built from TRBV7-9 and TRBJ2-7; tentative D call: TRBD1 (6 bases). V dropped 3 bases and J dropped 1 base, with 16 bases sitting between them. Germline loops: CDR1 SEHNR, CDR2 FQNEAQ (reference sequence). CDR3 size: 16 residues. CDR3 loop: CASSFFGQGPSYEQYF. CDR3 nucleotides: TGTGCCAGCAGCTTTTTTGGGCAGGGGCCATCCTACGAGCAGTACTTC.

This chain links TRBV15 with TRBJ2-5, with D possibly being TRBD2 (6 bases). V was pared by 2 bases and J by 4 bases, with 14 bases between. Looked up from germline, CDR1 is LNHNV and CDR2 is YYDKDF (reference sequence). The CDR3 is made up of 15 amino acids. The CDR3 DNA reads TGTGCCACCAGCAGAACAGACGGGGGAGGAGAGACCCAGTACTTC. This sequence encodes CATSRTDGGGETQYF.

The V and J genes are TRBV4-1 and TRBJ2-7; D gene uncertain. CDR1 is MGHRA, CDR2 YSYEKL, per germline. The CDR3 covers 13 residues. V was trimmed by 1 base and J by 7 bases, leaving 11 bases between them. The CDR3 sequence: CASSQVLRTEQYF. The CDR3 DNA reads TGCGCCAGCAGCCAAGTACTCCGTACGGAGCAGTACTTC.

The genes are TRBV3-1 (or the pseudogene TRBV3-2) and TRBJ2-1; 12 positions match TRBD2. The CDR3 runs 15 residues. With 6 bases clipped from V and 9 bases from J, the junction kept 9 bases outside the gene matches. Germline loops: CDR1 LGHDT, CDR2 YNNKEL (reference sequence). CDR3 DNA: TGTGCCAGCAGAGGACTAGCGGGAAGAAGGAGTGAGCAGTTCTTC. It is translated as CASRGLAGRRSEQFF.

CDR3 nucleotides: TGTGCCTGGACGGGAGGTCGGGAGACCCAGTACTTC. Its translation: CAWTGGRETQYF. This rearrangement joins TRBV30 to TRBJ2-5; TRBD2 matches at 7 bases. The CDR3 runs to 12 residues. V shed 4 bases, J shed 5 bases, and the junction held 4 bases outside the gene matches. CDR1 and CDR2 from the germline V gene are GTSNPN and SVGIG (reference sequence).